This TCR beta chain was documented in a study of OX40 agonist ivuxolimab in advanced cancers. Study-wide results and limits: Researchers report that CD8+ T cells had, on average, more expanded clones than CD4+. Some patients who did not respond also had low normalized T-cell clonal expansion.

TCRdb's copy holds only in-frame clones and misses some; the assay was immunoSEQ multiplex PCR. The data hold tens of thousands of clones, with 80% to 90% observed a single time. The V end was cut by 6 bases, the J end by 4 bases, with 10 bases between. The CDR3 has 14 amino acids. Germline CDR1 and CDR2: SNHLY and FYNNEI. Note on this clone: Its antigen remains unknown.

The gene calls are TRBV2 and TRBJ1-6; unclear D gene. This specimen was CD4+ or CD8+ T cells sorted from blood, taken in a trial of the OX40 agonist ivuxolimab. This receptor was identified in an adult with an advanced solid tumor such as melanoma, head and neck, liver or kidney cancer. CDR3 amino acids: CASRDRGYNSPLHF. CDR3 DNA: TGTGCCAGCAGGGACCGCGGATATAATTCACCCCTCCACTTT.